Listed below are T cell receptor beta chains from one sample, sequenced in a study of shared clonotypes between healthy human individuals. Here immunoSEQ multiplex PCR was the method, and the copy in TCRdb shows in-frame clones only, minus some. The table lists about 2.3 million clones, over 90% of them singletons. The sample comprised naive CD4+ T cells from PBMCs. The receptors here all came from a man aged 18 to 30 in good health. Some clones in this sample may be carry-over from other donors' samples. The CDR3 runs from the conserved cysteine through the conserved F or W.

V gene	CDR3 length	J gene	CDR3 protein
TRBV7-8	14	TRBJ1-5	CASSLATVGQPQHF
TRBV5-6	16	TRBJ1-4	CASNTFTGQVFEKLFF
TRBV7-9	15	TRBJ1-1	CASSLALGVGTEAFF
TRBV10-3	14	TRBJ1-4	CAISDRATNEKLFF
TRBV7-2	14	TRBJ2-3	CASSGDFFTDTQYF
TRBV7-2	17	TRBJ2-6	CASSRRTGTGGANVLTF
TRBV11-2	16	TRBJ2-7	CASSKRQSVNAYEQYF
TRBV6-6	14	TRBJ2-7	CASSSGDRAYEQYF
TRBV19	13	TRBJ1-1	CASSILGYTEAFF
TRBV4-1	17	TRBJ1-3	CASSQVWQGANGNTIYF